One TCR beta chain is described in this entry. The data were obtained in a study of blood T cell repertoires in COVID-19. In the study overall: Donors in the United States, Italy and Spain gave samples during acute or convalescent COVID-19.

The method was immunoSEQ multiplex PCR; TCRdb's version includes in-frame clones alone and lacks a portion of them. The table shows 60,000 or so clones, with about 86% occurring only once. Germline CDR1 is SNHLY and CDR2 is FYNNEI. The CDR3 spans 15 residues. V was clipped by 7 bases and J by 0 bases, with 10 bases between them. This sequence originates from a man in his sixties with acute or convalescent COVID-19. What was sequenced was peripheral blood. This rearrangement joins TRBV2 to TRBJ1-6; D gene ambiguous. DNA of the CDR3: TGTGCCAGCATTGCGGAGAGCTCCTATAATTCACCCCTCCACTTT. Residues: CASIAESSYNSPLHF.